This T cell receptor (beta chain) appears in the sequencing data of a study of cytomegalovirus exposure and HLA in healthy donors (dated by TCRdb to the late 2010s). Background on the whole study: An earlier analysis of roughly 630 of the donors reported 250 to 300 Gb of sequence data and some 120 million unique TCR beta sequences from around 200 million T cells. An early release covering roughly 580 HLA-typed donors comprised approximately 300 gigabases of sequencing data and 85 million or so unique TCR sequences. Among the roughly 400 genotyped donors, approximately 82% belonged to the genetic ancestry cluster associated with self-reported Caucasian donors. The study aimed to test whether signatures of past pathogen exposure could be identified by cataloging public T cell receptors. The study profiled the T cell repertoires of 500 to 800 subjects by immunosequencing and related them to cytomegalovirus serostatus. Along with the approximately 670-subject first cohort, a separate validation cohort of over a hundred different subjects was used. The study combined high-throughput TCR immunosequencing, statistical association of individual TCRs with disease status, and machine learning to predict cytomegalovirus infection status. To study patterns of TCR occurrence, a later analysis re-analyzed previously published TCR beta repertoires from 500 to 850 donors and added high-resolution HLA genotyping. In the later analysis, no new phenotypic data were used to find candidate immune exposures; instead, reliance was placed on TCR beta sequences and their occurrence across donors. In an earlier analysis of 500 to 650 of the donors, high-throughput TCR beta sequencing was used to judge whether each TCR beta V gene segment behaved as functional or pseudogenic. Donor age, sex, ethnicity and CMV serostatus were compiled together with the repertoire data. Genome-wide SNP genotypes for about three fifths of the roughly 670 donors were used in a later genetic analysis, which treated that subset as a discovery cohort. Every repertoire in the discovery cohort had been generated on one and the same sequencing platform. Both class I and class II loci were covered by HLA typing, at four-digit resolution. Typing coverage differed by locus: A, B, C, DRB1 and DQB1 were typed in about 629-630 donors, DQA1 in about 510, DPA1 in roughly 590, and DPB1 in 450 to 490. Five DR-DQ haplotypes were handled as single units for association and clustering because linkage in the cohort was strong. On average, around 230,000 unique TCR beta nucleotide sequences were sequenced per donor among a few hundred genotyped donors of the cohort, with 15% to 20% of those sequences being non-productive.

The library was obtained by the immunoSEQ multiplex PCR assay. The multiplex PCR relied on a mix of 60 forward primers for TCR Vbeta segments and 13 reverse primers for TCR Jbeta segments. The CDR3 region of rearranged TCR beta genes was amplified from genomic DNA by a multiplex PCR assay. On the Illumina HiSeq System, the amplified TCR beta libraries were sequenced as 87-base-pair reads. The original pipeline was this. In a later analysis, some 80 million unique TCR beta chains were counted across the approximately 670 repertoires, and around 10 million of these chains were shared by at least two donors. Raw reads were error-corrected and collapsed into unique sequences with a nearest-neighbor algorithm that merged closely related sequences to remove PCR and sequencing errors. CDR3 sequences were aligned to IMGT reference sequences to assign V, D and J gene segments. For a sequence to be retained, a match of at least six nucleotides was required to both a V gene segment and a J gene segment. Rearrangements were classified as productive when the CDR3 lacked stop codons and remained in frame with V and J, and all other rearrangements were classified as non-productive. CDR3 was defined by IMGT convention, running from the second conserved V-encoded cysteine to the conserved J-encoded phenylalanine. Sequences without an unambiguous match to a single V gene segment were excluded from the earlier analysis of approximately 560 of the donors. An earlier analysis of a few hundred of the donors classified V segments as functional when productive rearrangements were above 56.7% and as segregating when the standard deviation between donors was above 5%. A statistical classification framework was built to diagnose cytomegalovirus status from the catalog of TCR beta chain sequences. V and J gene assignment, in a later analysis, came from comparing TCR nucleotide sequences with IMGT/GENE-DB human TR gene sequences. The TCRdist pipeline was used in a later analysis to assign CDR3 sequences and most-parsimonious VDJ recombination scenarios. In a later analysis, every TCR beta chain was defined by the combination of its CDR3 amino acid sequence and its V-gene family, and reads without a unique V-gene family were dropped. As a way to deal with suspected cross-contamination and a sequencing artifact, a later analysis dropped 500 to 700 nucleotide sequences that were highly shared and had low generation probability. For each public chain, a later analysis derived a clonal expansion index from normalized ranks of inferred template counts within each repertoire. A later analysis computed generation probabilities with a VDJ recombination model fitted to out-of-frame rearrangements, and checked the results against IGoR. In a later analysis, TCR-TCR, TCR-HLA and TCR-CMV co-occurrence was scored with hypergeometric tests, and a repertoire-size bias correction was applied to TCR pairs. To estimate false discovery rates, a later analysis permuted the HLA or CMV assignments 20 times. In a later analysis, co-occurring TCRs were grouped using DBSCAN, and TCRdist sequence similarity was added for clustering within HLA-allele-positive subsets. Co-occurrence clustering excluded repertoires with fewer than 30,000 or more than 120,000 public chains, plus five with anomalous nucleotide sharing. The immuneACCESS repertoire file appears here via TCRdb, limited to in-frame rearrangements. These files lack a portion of the clones; in checked studies, under half of the deficit traces to unresolved V genes, and the cause of the others is not known. V and J calls and clone size are copied from that table; D and trimming were computed from the DNA. The table for this sample shows about 51,000 clones. The ten top clones hold roughly 25% of the sample.

The investigation overall reported the following: Linkage disequilibrium might explain the correlated functional status among segregating V segments, but an unknown experimental factor could not be excluded. In a later genetic analysis, fewer N-insertions in productive TCRs were reported among donors in an Asian-associated ancestry cluster than the approximately 670-donor mean. While some public TCRs were present in many individuals, most TCR sequences turned up only very rarely across donors. In a later genetic analysis, a missense DCLRE1C variant was associated with V-gene and J-gene trimming of TCR beta chains, and the association was replicated in an independent cohort. When HLA alleles, especially DR and DQ, strongly co-occurred, TCR associations were difficult to assign to individual alleles. According to a later analysis, most CMV-associated TCR beta chains appeared to be HLA-restricted, and the HLA associations seemed to be driven largely by CMV exposure. A further reported finding was that TCR beta sequences accurately predicted the HLA-A and HLA-B alleles for most subjects in the first cohort. Because HLA typing was unavailable for some donors at each locus, only the typed subset was used in association tests. The presence/absence analyses assumed that sequencing depth was roughly uniform across donors, and that assumption may not be true. In a later analysis, HLA-associated TCR beta chains showed more clonal expansion and lower generation probabilities than non-associated chains that were equally common. According to a later analysis, TCR association rates differed among HLA loci, with DRB1 alleles showing the most associated TCRs and HLA-C alleles showing the fewest. According to a later analysis, parvovirus B19, influenza, CMV and Epstein-Barr virus appeared linked to several top co-occurrence clusters. The earlier analysis of almost 600 of the donors excluded roughly 17 rarely observed V segments, including chromosome 9 orphons, because counts were too low. In an earlier analysis of roughly 560 of the donors, most TCR beta V segments were observed in productive rearrangements about 87% or about 30% of the time, broadly matching IMGT annotations. In vitro tests confirmed that a few of the cytomegalovirus-associated TCR beta chains recognize cytomegalovirus antigens. According to the authors, the approach could potentially be generalized to other disease states and immunological phenotypes. In a later analysis, around 17,000 TCR beta sequences were associated with specific HLA alleles at a false discovery rate of 0.05. In this cohort, only TCR beta chains were sequenced, and detectable features were limited by the absence of alpha or paired-chain data. The classifier was reported to diagnose cytomegalovirus status with high specificity and sensitivity in both the original cohort and the validation cohort. A cluster of highly shared sequence variants was judged likely to be a technical artifact of the sequencing pipeline. Immune exposure information for the cohort was limited to CMV serostatus. The study listed 164 TCR beta chains as associated with cytomegalovirus.

Points on this clone: It lacks a known antigen.

In total, roughly 710 healthy bone marrow donors made up the cohort. Cohort members were all nominally healthy when sampled, although unrecorded immune exposures were likely present. The donor tested CMV seropositive and was one of the 289 seropositive cohort members. Every donor gave a peripheral blood sample, and the peripheral blood mononuclear cells from that sample were used for TCR beta sequencing. Genomic DNA extraction from the blood cell samples was performed with the Qiagen DNeasy Blood Extraction Kit. This receptor was taken from a man between 35 and 55 years old in good health and CMV-seropositive. The sample taken for sequencing was PBMCs.

In nucleotides, the sequence is TGTGCCAGCAGCCAAGATTCAACCGGCCAAGAGACCCAGTACTTC. It translates as CASSQDSTGQETQYF. The rearrangement joined TRBV4-2 to TRBJ2-5, with the D gene not confidently named. From the germline V gene, CDR1 is LGHNA and CDR2 is YNFKEQ. Trimming at the junction amounts to 0 bases on V and 1 base on J, and the germline ends lie 9 bases apart. Spanning cysteine to phenylalanine, the CDR3 consists of 15 amino acids. The kept DNA is CDR3 alone, 45 bases in frame from the first base.